The subject of this entry is one TCR beta chain. Its antigen is undetermined. This entry comes from a study of T cells in Graves' hyperthyroidism and ophthalmopathy. Study-wide results and limits: It was a median about 6 months before onset that the model predicted ophthalmopathy.

The source material, RNA transcripts, was used to amplify TCR beta CDR3 regions. First-round RT-PCR of the TCR CDR3 relied on the HTBI primer set. Using its own MiXCR run on the multiplex PCR reads, TCRdb lists one record per CDR3 protein. Of just over 550,000 distinct CDR3 sequences detected, about half appear once; the ten largest clones hold roughly 8.2%. Stability of Graves' hyperthyroidism was defined as absent ophthalmopathy progression within 18 months. Based on clinical symptoms, serum thyroxine and TRAb, thyroid ultrasound and orbital computed tomography, diagnoses were reached. The V segment lost 6 bases and the J segment 3 bases; nucleotides outside the gene matches: 7. Germline loops: CDR1 SQVTM, CDR2 ANQGSEA. The CDR3 consists of 13 residues.

The TCR was taken from a woman between 18 and 30 years old with Graves' hyperthyroidism. Sequencing input: peripheral blood or thyroid tissue (not recorded which). This chain connects TRBV29-1 to TRBJ1-1; 7 bases line up with TRBD1. CDR3 loop: CSVQGPPDTEAFF. As DNA, the CDR3 is TGCAGCGTACAGGGGCCCCCGGACACTGAAGCTTTCTTT. Using reference TRBV29-1 and TRBJ1-1 for the parts outside the CDR3, the full variable domain is SAVISQKPSRDICQRGTSLTIQCQVDSQVTMMFWYRQQPGQSLTLIATANQGSEATYESGFVIDKFPISRPNLTFSTLTVSNMSPEDSSIYLCSVQGPPDTEAFFGQGTRLTVV.